This TCR beta chain comes out of a study of blood T cell repertoires in COVID-19. Study context: The study drew acute and convalescent COVID-19 samples from the United States, Italy and Spain.

The Seattle site enrolled patients during active infection and followed them longitudinally. CDR1 is MNHEY, CDR2 SMNVEV, per germline (reference sequence). This CDR3 is 13 amino acids long. Between the trimmed V and J ends, which lost 5 bases and 4 bases, there was a span of 11 bases. In the study's own analysis: Amplified reference gene primers provided the basis for estimating nucleated cell counts. Sequenced by immunoSEQ multiplex PCR; TCRdb stores in-frame clones only, minus some. The DNA was the basis for D and trimming; V, J and clone size are from that table. The table shows 100,000 to 150,000 clones, with roughly 89% occurring only once.

This clonotype originated in a man between 60 and 75 years old with COVID-19, enrolled during active disease. The specimen sequenced was peripheral blood. The rearrangement uses TRBV27 and TRBJ1-2; D may be TRBD1 (6 bases). The CDR3 protein is CASSHDRIYGYTF. CDR3 DNA sequence: TGTGCCAGCAGTCACGACAGGATCTATGGCTACACCTTC.